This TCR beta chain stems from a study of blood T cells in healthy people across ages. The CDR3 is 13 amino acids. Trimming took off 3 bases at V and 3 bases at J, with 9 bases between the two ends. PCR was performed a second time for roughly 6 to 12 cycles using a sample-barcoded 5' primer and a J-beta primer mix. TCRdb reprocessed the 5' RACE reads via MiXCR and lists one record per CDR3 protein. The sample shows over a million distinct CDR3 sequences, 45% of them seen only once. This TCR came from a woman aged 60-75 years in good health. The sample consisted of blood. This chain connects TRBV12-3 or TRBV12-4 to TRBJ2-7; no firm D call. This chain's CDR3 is CASSFMGYYEQYF. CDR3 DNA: TGTGCCAGCAGTTTCATGGGATACTACGAGCAGTACTTC.